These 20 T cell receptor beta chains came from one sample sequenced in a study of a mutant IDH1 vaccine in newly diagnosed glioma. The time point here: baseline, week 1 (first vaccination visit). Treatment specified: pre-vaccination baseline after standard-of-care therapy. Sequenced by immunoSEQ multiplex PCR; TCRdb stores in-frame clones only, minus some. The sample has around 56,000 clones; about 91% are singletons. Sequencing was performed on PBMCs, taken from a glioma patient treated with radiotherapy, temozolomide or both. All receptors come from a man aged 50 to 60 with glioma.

The chain's CDR3 is CASSLGTSPVVFF. The CDR3 DNA is TGTGCCAGCAGCTTAGGTACTTCCCCGGTGGTGTTCTTC. The rearrangement joins TRBV7-8 to TRBJ2-1, with D unresolved. Germline V gene sequence: CDR1 SGHVS, CDR2 FQNEAQ. V gave up 1 base and J gave up 15 bases, with 16 bases separating them. CDR3 size: 13 residues.

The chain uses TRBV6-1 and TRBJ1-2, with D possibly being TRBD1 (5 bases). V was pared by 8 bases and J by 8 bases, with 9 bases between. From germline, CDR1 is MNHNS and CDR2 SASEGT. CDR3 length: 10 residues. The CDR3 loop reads CASERDGYTF. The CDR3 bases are TGTGCCAGCGAGAGGGACGGCTACACCTTC.

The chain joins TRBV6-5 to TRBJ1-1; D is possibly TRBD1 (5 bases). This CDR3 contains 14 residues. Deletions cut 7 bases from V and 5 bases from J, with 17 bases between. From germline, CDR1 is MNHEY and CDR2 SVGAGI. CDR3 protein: CASTYSTGVTEAFF. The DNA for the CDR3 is TGTGCCAGCACCTACTCGACGGGGGTAACTGAAGCTTTCTTT.

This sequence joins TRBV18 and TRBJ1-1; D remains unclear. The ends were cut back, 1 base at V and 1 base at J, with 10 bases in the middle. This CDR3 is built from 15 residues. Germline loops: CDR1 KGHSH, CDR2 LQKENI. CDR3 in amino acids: CASSPLGGTNTEAFF. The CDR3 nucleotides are TGTGCCAGCTCACCACTCGGAGGAACGAACACTGAAGCTTTCTTT.

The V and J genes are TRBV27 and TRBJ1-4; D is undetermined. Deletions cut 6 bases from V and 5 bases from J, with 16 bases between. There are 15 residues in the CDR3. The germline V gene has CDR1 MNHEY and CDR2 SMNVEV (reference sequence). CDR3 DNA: TGTGCCAGCAGGAGACCGGGCAGGAGAAATGAAAAACTGTTTTTT. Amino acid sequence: CASRRPGRRNEKLFF.

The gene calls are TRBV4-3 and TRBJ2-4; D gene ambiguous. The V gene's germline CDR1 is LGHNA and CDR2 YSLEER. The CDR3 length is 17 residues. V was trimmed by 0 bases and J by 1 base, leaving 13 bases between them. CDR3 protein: CASSQDLRTSAKNIQYF. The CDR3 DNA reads TGCGCCAGCAGCCAAGACTTGCGGACCTCGGCCAAAAACATTCAGTACTTC.

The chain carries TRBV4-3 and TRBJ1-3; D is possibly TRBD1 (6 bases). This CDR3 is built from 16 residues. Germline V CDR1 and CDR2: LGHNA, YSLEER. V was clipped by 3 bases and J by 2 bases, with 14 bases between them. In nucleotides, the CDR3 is TGCGCCAGCAGCCAGGGGGACACCAGGACTGGAAACACCATATATTTT. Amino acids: CASSQGDTRTGNTIYF.

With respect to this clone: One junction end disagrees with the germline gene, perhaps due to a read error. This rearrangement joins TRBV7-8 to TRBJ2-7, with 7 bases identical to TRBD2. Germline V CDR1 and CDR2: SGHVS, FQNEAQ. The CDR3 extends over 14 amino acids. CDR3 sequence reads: CASNLVAGAGEQYF. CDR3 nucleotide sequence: TGTGCCAGCAACTTAGTGGCGGGAGCTGGGGAGCAGTACTTC. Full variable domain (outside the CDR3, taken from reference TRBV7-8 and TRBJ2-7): GAGVSQSPRYKVAKRGQDVALRCDPISGHVSLFWYQQALGQGPEFLTYFQNEAQLDKSGLPSDRFFAERPEGSVSTLKIQRTQQEDSAVYLCASNLVAGAGEQYFGPGTRLTVT.

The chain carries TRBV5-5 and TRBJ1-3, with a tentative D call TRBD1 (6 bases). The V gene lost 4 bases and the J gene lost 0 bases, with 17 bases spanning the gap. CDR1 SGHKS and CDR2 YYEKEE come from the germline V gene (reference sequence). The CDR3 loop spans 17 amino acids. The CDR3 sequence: CASSPQGSAFSGNTIYF. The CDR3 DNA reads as TGTGCCAGCAGCCCACAGGGTTCGGCATTCTCTGGAAACACCATATATTTT.

For the CDR3, the DNA is TGTGCCAGCAGCTTAGCGGGAGGGGGCGGCCTTATGAACACTGAAGCTTTCTTT. Translated: CASSLAGGGGLMNTEAFF. V gene TRBV7-9 combines with J gene TRBJ1-1, with 7 positions matching TRBD1. CDR3 size: 18 residues. The germline V gene encodes CDR1 SEHNR and CDR2 FQNEAQ (reference sequence). The V gene end was trimmed by 0 bases and the J gene end by 0 bases; junction bases not matched to a gene: 10.

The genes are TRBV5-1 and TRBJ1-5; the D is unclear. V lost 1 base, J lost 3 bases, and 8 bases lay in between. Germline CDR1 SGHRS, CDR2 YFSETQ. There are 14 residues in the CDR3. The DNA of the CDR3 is TGCGCCAGCAGCTTGTCTGGTTACAATCAGCCCCAGCATTTT. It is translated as CASSLSGYNQPQHF.

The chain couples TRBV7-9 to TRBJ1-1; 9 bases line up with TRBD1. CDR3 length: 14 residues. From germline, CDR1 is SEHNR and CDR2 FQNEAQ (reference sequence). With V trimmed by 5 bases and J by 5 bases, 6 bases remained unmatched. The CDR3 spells CASSQDRGYTEAFF. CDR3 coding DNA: TGTGCCAGCAGCCAGGACAGGGGATATACTGAAGCTTTCTTT.

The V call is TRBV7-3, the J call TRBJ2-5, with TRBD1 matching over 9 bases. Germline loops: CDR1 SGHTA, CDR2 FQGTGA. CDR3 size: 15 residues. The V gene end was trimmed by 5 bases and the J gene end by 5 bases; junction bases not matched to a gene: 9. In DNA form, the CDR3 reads TGTGCCAGCAGCACTCGGACAGGGGACCTGGAGACCCAGTACTTC. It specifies CASSTRTGDLETQYF.

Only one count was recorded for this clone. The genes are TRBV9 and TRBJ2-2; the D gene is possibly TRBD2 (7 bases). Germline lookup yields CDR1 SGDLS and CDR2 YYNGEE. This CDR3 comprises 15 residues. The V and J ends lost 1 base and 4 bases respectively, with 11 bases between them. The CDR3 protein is CASSVTGGATGELFF. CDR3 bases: TGTGCCAGCAGCGTAACGGGGGGCGCCACCGGGGAGCTGTTTTTT.

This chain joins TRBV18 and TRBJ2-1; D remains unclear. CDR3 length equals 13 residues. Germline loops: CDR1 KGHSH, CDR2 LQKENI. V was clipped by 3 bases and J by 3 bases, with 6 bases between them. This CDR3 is CASSPELYNEQFF. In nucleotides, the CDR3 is TGTGCCAGCTCACCTGAACTCTACAATGAGCAGTTCTTC.

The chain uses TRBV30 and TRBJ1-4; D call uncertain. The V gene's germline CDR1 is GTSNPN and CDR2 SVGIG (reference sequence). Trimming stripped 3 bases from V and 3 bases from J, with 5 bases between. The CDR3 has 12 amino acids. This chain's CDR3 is CAWRQANEKLFF. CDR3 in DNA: TGTGCCTGGAGGCAGGCTAATGAAAAACTGTTTTTT.

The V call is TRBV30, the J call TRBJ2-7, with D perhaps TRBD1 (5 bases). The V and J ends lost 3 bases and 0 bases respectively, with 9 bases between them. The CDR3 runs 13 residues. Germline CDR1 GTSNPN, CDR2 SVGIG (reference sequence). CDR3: CAWRDMVSYEQYF. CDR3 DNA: TGTGCCTGGAGGGACATGGTCTCCTACGAGCAGTACTTC.

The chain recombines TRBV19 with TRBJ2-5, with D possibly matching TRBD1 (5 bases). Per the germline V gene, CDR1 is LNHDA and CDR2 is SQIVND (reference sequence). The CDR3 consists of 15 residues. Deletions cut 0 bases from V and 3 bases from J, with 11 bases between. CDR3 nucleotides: TGTGCCAGTAGTATAGATCAACAGGAGAAAGAGACCCAGTACTTC. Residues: CASSIDQQEKETQYF. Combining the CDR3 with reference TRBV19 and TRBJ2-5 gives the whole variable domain DGGITQSPKYLFRKEGQNVTLSCEQNLNHDAMYWYRQDPGQGLRLIYYSQIVNDFQKGDIAEGYSVSREKKESFPLTVTSAQKNPTAFYLCASSIDQQEKETQYFGPGTRLLVL.

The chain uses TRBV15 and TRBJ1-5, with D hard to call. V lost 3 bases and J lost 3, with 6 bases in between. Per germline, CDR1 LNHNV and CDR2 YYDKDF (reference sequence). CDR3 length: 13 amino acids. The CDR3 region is CATSSQDNQPQHF. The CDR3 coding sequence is TGTGCCACCAGCAGTCAGGACAATCAGCCCCAGCATTTT.

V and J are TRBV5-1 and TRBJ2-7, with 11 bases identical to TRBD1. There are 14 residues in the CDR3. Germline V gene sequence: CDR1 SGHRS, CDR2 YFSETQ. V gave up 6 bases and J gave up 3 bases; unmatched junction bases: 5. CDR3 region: CASTSGTGGYEQYF. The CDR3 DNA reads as TGCGCCAGCACCTCCGGGACAGGGGGCTACGAGCAGTACTTC.